These 25 T cell receptor beta chains originate from one sample sequenced in a study of regulatory T cells in long-lasting Graves disease. Time point defined: newly diagnosed GD, antithyroid drugs for less than 3 months. Construction of the TCR library relied on RNA isolated from PBMCs. iRepertoire HTBI primers and Arm-PCR of CDR3 regions built TCR beta libraries. TCRdb recomputed calls from the multiplex PCR reads with MiXCR, one row per CDR3 protein. This sample has around 250,000 distinct CDR3 sequences, with 20% found just once. The material was peripheral blood mononuclear cells (PBMCs), obtained at new diagnosis, from a patient treated with antithyroid drugs. The receptors stem from a female donor with Graves disease.

This clonotype was seen a handful of times. The chain links TRBV10-3 to TRBJ2-3, with D unclear. The ends were cut back, 10 bases at V and 4 bases at J, with 15 bases in the middle. The CDR3 covers 13 residues. Per germline, CDR1 ENHRY and CDR2 SYGVKD. This chain's CDR3 is CASWTPSADTQYF. The CDR3 coding sequence is TGTGCCAGCTGGACCCCCTCGGCAGATACGCAGTATTTT.

This clonotype showed up just a few times. It may be a read error: a sequence one base away is much more abundant. V usage is TRBV6-5 and J usage is TRBJ1-5, with 7 bases lining up with TRBD1. J gave up 6 bases and V 8 bases, and 7 bases lay outside the gene matches. This CDR3 spans 13 amino acids. Germline values: CDR1 MNHEY, CDR2 SVGAGI. The chain's CDR3 is CASGWTGSQPQHF. DNA of the CDR3: TGTGCCAGCGGTTGGACAGGTAGTCAGCCCCAGCATTTT.

Regarding this clonotype: At one end, the junction sequence differs from germline, possibly due to a read error. V gene TRBV7-7 combines with J gene TRBJ2-2, with D maybe TRBD2 (5 bases). Looked up from germline, CDR1 is SSHAT and CDR2 is FNYEAQ (reference sequence). This CDR3 is 16 amino acids long. This chain's CDR3 is CANSQEAGSNTGELFF. The CDR3 nucleotides are TGTGCCAACAGCCAAGAGGCGGGTTCGAACACCGGGGAGCTGTTTTTT.

This chain links TRBV4-1 with TRBJ1-6, with a tentative D call TRBD1 (6 bases). Germline V CDR1 and CDR2: MGHRA, YSYEKL. V lost 0 bases to trimming and J lost 9 bases, with 18 bases between them. The CDR3 length is 17 residues. Here the CDR3 DNA reads TGCGCCAGCAGCCAAGATCTCCAACGGGGGCTGGGTTCACCCCTCCACTTT. Protein sequence: CASSQDLQRGLGSPLHF.

About this clonotype: The junction departs from germline at one end; a sequencing error may be responsible. The chain joins TRBV18 to TRBJ1-3; D perhaps matches TRBD1 (6 bases). Germline V gene sequence: CDR1 KGHSH, CDR2 LQKENI. This CDR3 spans 17 amino acids. The CDR3 region has the DNA TGTGCCAGCTCCCCACTCCCCGGGGGCTCGCCTGGAAACACCATATATTTT. Protein: CASSPLPGGSPGNTIYF.

There are a few counts of this clonotype. The chain recombines TRBV27 with TRBJ2-2; TRBD2 aligns across 13 bases. Losses at the gene ends were 5 bases for V and 0 bases for J; bases not matched to a gene: 12. Looked up from germline, CDR1 is MNHEY and CDR2 is SMNVEV (reference sequence). The CDR3 is made up of 20 amino acids. CDR3 sequence: CASSIRGTSGAITNTGELFF. In DNA, the CDR3 is TGTGCCAGCAGTATCCGGGGGACTAGCGGGGCCATAACGAACACCGGGGAGCTGTTTTTT.

This clonotype came up many times. The chain is built from TRBV7-2 and TRBJ2-2; weak D call: TRBD2 (6 bases). V was pared by 2 bases and J by 3 bases, with 13 bases between. Per germline, CDR1 SGHTA and CDR2 FQGNSA. CDR3 length: 16 residues. Written as DNA, the CDR3 is TGTGCCAGCAGCTTATTAGGGACTTCTTACACCGGGGAGCTGTTTTTT. Encoded protein: CASSLLGTSYTGELFF. The full variable domain, its missing parts supplied by reference TRBV7-2 and TRBJ2-2, is GAGVSQSPSNKVTEKGKDVELRCDPISGHTALYWYRQSLGQGLEFLIYFQGNSAPDKSGLPSDRFSAERTGGSVSTLTIQRTQQEDSAVYLCASSLLGTSYTGELFFGEGSRLTVL.

This clonotype has a count of ten or more. The chain uses TRBV11-1 and TRBJ2-5; D not certain. Between the trimmed V and J ends, which lost 5 bases and 4 bases, there was a span of 17 bases. Germline V CDR1 and CDR2: SGHAT, FQDESV (reference sequence). The CDR3 is 15 amino acids. In DNA form, the CDR3 reads TGTGCCAGCAGCCCTTCACACGGCCGAGGAGAGACCCAGTACTTC. It codes for CASSPSHGRGETQYF.

There are many counts of this clonotype. The V gene is TRBV19, the J gene TRBJ2-3; D not resolved. The CDR3 contains 14 residues. The V end was cut by 0 bases, the J end by 1 base, with 5 bases between. Germline CDR1 and CDR2: LNHDA and SQIVND (reference sequence). DNA of the CDR3: TGTGCCAGTAGTATAGATGCAGGCACAGATACGCAGTATTTT. This translates into CASSIDAGTDTQYF.

In its sample, this clonotype was seen a few times. The chain is built from TRBV4-3 and TRBJ2-1, with D possibly TRBD1 on 6 matching bases. Germline V gene lookup returns CDR1 LGHNA and CDR2 YSLEER. Trimming pared 5 bases from V and 7 bases from J, leaving 9 bases between. This CDR3 region has 12 residues. The chain's CDR3 is CASSIRGNEQFF. The CDR3 nucleotides read TGCGCCAGCAGCATCAGGGGTAATGAGCAGTTCTTC.

In this sample, this clonotype turned up many times. The chain employs TRBV11-2 and TRBJ2-7; 8 nucleotides align to TRBD2. Germline CDR1 and CDR2: SGHAT and FQNNGV. The CDR3 runs 14 residues. After removal of 4 bases from V and 2 bases from J, the junction contained 4 bases not matched to a gene. CDR3 protein: CASSWAGGAYEQYF. The DNA for the CDR3 is TGTGCCAGCAGCTGGGCGGGGGGCGCCTACGAGCAGTACTTC.

This clonotype has a handful of counts. J is TRBJ1-1 and V is TRBV13; possibly TRBD1 for D (6 bases). The CDR3 runs to 17 residues. The V gene lost 3 bases and the J gene lost 8 bases, with 25 bases spanning the gap. Germline CDR1 reads PRHDT; CDR2 reads FYEKMQ (reference sequence). The CDR3, as DNA: TGTGCCAGCAGCTTGGGGGGCCGTAAGGCCATGGGGCTAGAAGCTTTCTTT. Translating it yields CASSLGGRKAMGLEAFF.

This clonotype was observed at least ten times. This chain's CDR3 is CASSLGTSDEETQYF. CDR3 in DNA: TGTGCCAGCAGCCTTGGGACTAGCGACGAAGAGACCCAGTACTTC. The rearrangement joins TRBV3-1 to TRBJ2-5; TRBD2 matches 10 bases. Germline values: CDR1 LGHDT, CDR2 YNNKEL (reference sequence). The V and J ends lost 4 bases and 3 bases, in that order; junction bases with no gene match: 5. This CDR3 is built from 15 residues.

Ten or more counts support this clonotype. The chain is built from TRBV28 and TRBJ2-7; 9 nucleotides line up with TRBD2. Germline V CDR1 and CDR2: MDHEN, SYDVKM. CDR3 length: 17 residues. The V and J ends lost 3 bases and 1 base, in that order; junction bases with no gene match: 10. The CDR3 coding sequence is TGTGCCAGCAGTTTCCGCTGGGGGCTAGCGGGGTCCTACGAGCAGTACTTC. Protein sequence: CASSFRWGLAGSYEQYF.

This clonotype has a count of ten or more. The chain uses TRBV3-1 and TRBJ2-7, with 7 bases fitting TRBD1. V was pared by 4 bases and J by 6 bases, with 9 bases of the junction left unmatched. The germline gives CDR1 LGHDT, CDR2 YNNKEL (reference sequence). This CDR3 has 14 residues. The CDR3 DNA reads as TGTGCCAGCAGCCGATGGGACAGTAAGTTCGAGCAGTACTTC. Translation gives CASSRWDSKFEQYF.

This clonotype appeared many times. The V and J genes are TRBV7-2 and TRBJ2-3; tentatively, D is TRBD1 or TRBD2 (5 bases each). Trimming stripped 5 bases from V and 3 bases from J, with 18 bases between. The CDR3 is 16 amino acids. The V gene's germline CDR1 is SGHTA and CDR2 FQGNSA. This CDR3 is CASSLGVDFGTDTQYF. The CDR3 DNA reads as TGTGCCAGCAGCCTGGGGGTCGATTTTGGAACAGATACGCAGTATTTT.

This clonotype showed up many times. V and J are TRBV7-2 and TRBJ1-5, with D perhaps TRBD1 (5 bases). Trimming cost V 5 bases and J 4 bases, with 21 bases left between them. Germline-derived CDR1 and CDR2 are SGHTA and FQGNSA. The CDR3 extends over 17 amino acids. CDR3 protein: CASSPSRGGVQNQPQHF. For the CDR3, the DNA is TGTGCCAGCAGCCCATCGAGGGGAGGGGTTCAGAATCAGCCCCAGCATTTT.

The J gene is TRBJ1-1, the V gene TRBV20-1; no definite D call. The length of the CDR3 is 13 residues. Between the trimmed V and J ends, which lost 0 bases and 10 bases, there was a span of 15 bases. Germline CDR1 DFQATT, CDR2 SNEGSKA (reference sequence). This CDR3 is CSAREKGIIGAFF. The CDR3 coding sequence is TGCAGTGCTAGAGAGAAAGGGATTATAGGAGCTTTCTTT.

CDR3 DNA: TGTGCCAGCCGAGATAACTATGGCTACACCTTC. This encodes CASRDNYGYTF. The rearrangement joins TRBV27 to TRBJ1-2; no firm D call. Germline V gene data show CDR1 as MNHEY and CDR2 as SMNVEV (reference sequence). The CDR3 consists of 11 residues. Trimming cost V 8 bases and J 1 base, with 5 bases left between them.

This clonotype was counted at least ten times. V and J are TRBV20-1 and TRBJ2-1; 9 nucleotides match TRBD2. CDR3 length: 14 residues. V was clipped by 0 bases and J by 6 bases; unmatched bases: 3. Germline CDR1 reads DFQATT; CDR2 reads SNEGSKA (reference sequence). DNA for the CDR3: TGCAGTGCTAGAGATGGGCGGGGGGGCAATGAGCAGTTCTTC. It is translated as CSARDGRGGNEQFF.

Remarks on this clonotype: A much bigger clone sits one base away, suggesting this may be a read error. The J gene is TRBJ1-1, the V gene TRBV28; no definite D call. The CDR3 is made up of 13 amino acids. The V end lost 5 bases, the J end lost 6 bases, and 13 bases lay between the germline ends. Per the germline V gene, CDR1 is MDHEN and CDR2 is SYDVKM. The CDR3 DNA reads as TGTGCCAGCAGTATTCCGCGTCTGGCTGAAGCTTTCTTT. It specifies CASSIPRLAEAFF.

At least ten counts were recorded for this clonotype. The V call is TRBV20-1, the J call TRBJ2-1; TRBD2 matches at 14 bases. CDR1 and CDR2 from the germline V gene are DFQATT and SNEGSKA (reference sequence). The CDR3 runs to 15 residues. The ends lost 5 bases at V and 4 bases at J; junction bases unmatched: 4. The CDR3 region is CSAPGLAGGYNEQFF. As DNA, the CDR3 is TGCAGTGCTCCCGGACTAGCGGGGGGATACAATGAGCAGTTCTTC.

This clonotype was seen repeatedly, ten times or more. The V gene is TRBV7-2, the J gene TRBJ1-5, with D possibly TRBD1 on 6 matching bases. Germline V gene lookup returns CDR1 SGHTA and CDR2 FQGNSA. This CDR3 region has 15 residues. Trimming removed 5 bases at V and 2 bases at J, with 13 bases between. In DNA form, the CDR3 reads TGTGCCAGCAGCCTCACACGACAGGGCAATCAGCCCCAGCATTTT. It codes for CASSLTRQGNQPQHF.

This clonotype has just one count. The chain employs TRBV19 and TRBJ1-2; no clear D gene. The CDR3 is 12 residues long. Per germline, CDR1 LNHDA and CDR2 SQIVND (reference sequence). V was pared by 0 bases and J by 8 bases, with 7 bases between. The CDR3 nucleotides are TGTGCCAGTAGTATAGAAGGCCGGGGCTACACCTTC. This codes for CASSIEGRGYTF.

This clonotype was seen at least ten times. The chain combines TRBV5-1 with TRBJ2-7, with D possibly being TRBD2 (6 bases). This CDR3 is built from 15 residues. Germline assignment: CDR1 SGHRS and CDR2 YFSETQ. V shed 4 bases and J shed 0 bases, with 14 bases lying between them. The CDR3 DNA is TGCGCCAGCAGCAGAAGCGGGCCCAGCTCCTACGAGCAGTACTTC. It translates to CASSRSGPSSYEQYF.